Listed here is a single TCR beta chain. Its target is unknown. The sample belongs to a study of OX40 agonist ivuxolimab in advanced cancers. Whole-study context: Age averaged roughly 60 years (range about 23 to 80), and around 87% were male.

Germline V gene sequence: CDR1 SGHNT, CDR2 YENEEA. The CDR3 is 16 amino acids. Trimming removed 3 bases from V and 4 bases from J; junction bases left unmatched: 7. Here immunoSEQ multiplex PCR was the method, and the copy in TCRdb shows in-frame clones only, minus some. The sample includes some 45,000 clones, approximately 83% of them seen just once. Study findings and constraints: There was clonal expansion of CD4+ and CD8+ blood T cells by week 6 at 0.1 to 3.0 mg/kg.

This clonotype originated in an adult with an advanced solid tumor such as melanoma, head and neck, liver or kidney cancer. The rearrangement links TRBV11-3 to TRBJ2-1; TRBD2 matches at 9 bases. The source material was CD4+ or CD8+ T cells sorted from blood, sampled in a trial of the OX40 agonist ivuxolimab. The chain's CDR3 is CASSFDLTSGYNEQFF. The CDR3 bases are TGTGCCAGCAGCTTTGACTTGACTAGCGGATACAATGAGCAGTTCTTC. The full variable domain, rest sourced from reference TRBV11-3 and TRBJ2-1, is EAGVVQSPRYKIIEKKQPVAFWCNPISGHNTLYWYLQNLGQGPELLIRYENEEAVDDSQLPKDRFSAERLKGVDSTLKIQPAELGDSAVYLCASSFDLTSGYNEQFFGPGTRLTVL.